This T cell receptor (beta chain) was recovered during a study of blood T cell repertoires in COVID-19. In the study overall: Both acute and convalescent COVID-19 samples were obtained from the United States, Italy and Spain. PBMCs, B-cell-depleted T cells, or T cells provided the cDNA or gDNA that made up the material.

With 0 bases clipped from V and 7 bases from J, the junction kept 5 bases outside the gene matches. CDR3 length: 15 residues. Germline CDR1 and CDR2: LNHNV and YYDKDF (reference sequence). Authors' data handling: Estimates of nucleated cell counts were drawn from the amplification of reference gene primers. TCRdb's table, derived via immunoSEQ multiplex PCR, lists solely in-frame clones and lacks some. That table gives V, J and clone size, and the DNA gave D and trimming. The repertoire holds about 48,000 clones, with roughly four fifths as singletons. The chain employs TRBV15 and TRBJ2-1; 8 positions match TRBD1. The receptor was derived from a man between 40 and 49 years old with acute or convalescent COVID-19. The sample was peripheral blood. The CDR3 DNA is TGTGCCACCAGCAGAGAAGATGGACAGGGAAATGAGCAGTTCTTC. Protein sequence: CATSREDGQGNEQFF. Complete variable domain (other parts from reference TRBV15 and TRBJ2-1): DAMVIQNPRYQVTQFGKPVTLSCSQTLNHNVMYWYQQKSSQAPKLLFHYYDKDFNNEADTPDNFQSRRPNTSFCFLDIRSPGLGDTAMYLCATSREDGQGNEQFFGPGTRLTVL.